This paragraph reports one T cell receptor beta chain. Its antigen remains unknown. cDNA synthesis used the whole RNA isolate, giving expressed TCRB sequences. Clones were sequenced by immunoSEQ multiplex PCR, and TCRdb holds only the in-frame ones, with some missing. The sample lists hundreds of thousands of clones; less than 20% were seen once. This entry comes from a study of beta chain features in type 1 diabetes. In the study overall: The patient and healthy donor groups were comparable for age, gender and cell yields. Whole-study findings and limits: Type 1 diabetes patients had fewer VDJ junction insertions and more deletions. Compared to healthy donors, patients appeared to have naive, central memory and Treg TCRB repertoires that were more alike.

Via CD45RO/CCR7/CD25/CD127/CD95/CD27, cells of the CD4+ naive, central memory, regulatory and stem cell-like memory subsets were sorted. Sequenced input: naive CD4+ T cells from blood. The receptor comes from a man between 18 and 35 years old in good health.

The DNA for the CDR3 is TGTGCCAGCAGTATTCGGGATACGCAGTATTTT. Amino acids: CASSIRDTQYF. The chain recombines TRBV27 with TRBJ2-3; D remains ambiguous. This CDR3 has 11 amino acids. V was pared by 5 bases and J by 6 bases, with 6 bases between. Germline CDR1 is MNHEY and CDR2 is SMNVEV (reference sequence).